This entry features one T cell receptor (beta chain) sequence. The sample originates from a study of blood T cell repertoires in COVID-19. In the study overall: Acute and convalescent COVID-19 samples came from the United States, Italy and Spain.

Per the original methods: For nucleated cells, counts were estimated from reference gene primer amplification. Profiled with immunoSEQ multiplex PCR; TCRdb holds only in-frame clones, not every one. The DNA gave D and trimming, while V, J and clone size come from that table. The data contain about 270,000 clones, 85% to 90% of them singletons. Cohorts were determined from participant-reported clinical history. Trimming removed 8 bases from V and 6 bases from J; junction bases left unmatched: 2. The CDR3 spans 11 residues. CDR1 is SNHLY and CDR2 is FYNNEI in the germline V gene. This chain connects TRBV2 to TRBJ2-3, with 7 bases identical to TRBD2. The sequencing input was PBMCs or T cells enriched from blood (not recorded which). The TCR comes from a young woman with acute COVID-19. CDR3 coding DNA: TGTGCCAGCGAACTAGCGGATACGCAGTATTTT. Translating gives CASELADTQYF.